This T cell receptor (beta chain) stems from a study of blood T cell repertoires in COVID-19. Per the original data handling: Reference gene primer amplification gave estimated nucleated cell counts. Sequencing used immunoSEQ multiplex PCR; TCRdb keeps in-frame clones, though not all of them. The DNA gave D and trimming, while V, J and clone size come from that table. Counted here are 150,000 to 180,000 clones, roughly 88% occurring once; the ten biggest clones make up approximately 0.6%. The CDR3 extends over 14 amino acids. Germline lookup yields CDR1 MDHEN and CDR2 SYDVKM. V shed 7 bases and J shed 2 bases, with 15 bases lying between them. Seattle researchers signed up patients amid active infection and tracked them longitudinally.

The chain has TRBV28 and TRBJ2-7; tentatively, D is TRBD1 (5 bases). The clonotype was recovered from a man aged 55 to 70 with COVID-19, enrolled during active disease. Sequencing was carried out using peripheral blood. In DNA, the CDR3 is TGTGCCAGCACCCTCTGGGGCAGTGCCTACGAGCAGTACTTC. It translates to CASTLWGSAYEQYF.